Reported below is one T cell receptor (beta chain). The PCR contained 60 Vbeta and 13 Jbeta primers. TCRdb's table, derived via immunoSEQ multiplex PCR, lists solely in-frame clones and lacks some. Of around 92,000 clones detected, over 70% appear once; the ten largest clones hold approximately 1.3%. This specimen comes from a study of cytomegalovirus exposure and HLA in healthy donors. The CDR3 consists of 13 residues. Trimming removed 4 bases at V and 0 bases at J, with 4 bases between. Germline V gene lookup returns CDR1 MNHEY and CDR2 SMNVEV (reference sequence). The TCR comes from a girl aged 2 to 9 in good health and CMV-seropositive. Sequenced: PBMCs. The V call is TRBV27, the J call TRBJ1-5; D unresolved. The DNA for the CDR3 is TGTGCCAGCAGTTCCTATAGCAATCAGCCCCAGCATTTT. As protein: CASSSYSNQPQHF.